Below are 10 T cell receptor beta chains sequenced from a single sample in a study of blood T cell repertoires in COVID-19. Clones were sequenced by immunoSEQ multiplex PCR, and TCRdb holds only the in-frame ones, with some missing. Of roughly 200,000 clones in the sample, 88% were seen once. What was sequenced was peripheral blood. These receptors all come from a man younger than 35 with active or convalescent COVID-19.

The chain employs TRBV7-9 and TRBJ1-3; a possible D gene is TRBD1 (6 bases). Trimming pared 1 base from V and 4 bases from J, leaving 8 bases between. Germline CDR1 is SEHNR and CDR2 is FQNEAQ (reference sequence). This CDR3 region has 14 residues. CDR3 sequence reads: CASSLGGGGNTIYF. CDR3 in DNA: TGTGCCAGCAGCTTAGGAGGGGGAGGAAACACCATATATTTT.

The chain combines TRBV5-6 with TRBJ2-7; 14 nucleotides line up with TRBD2. Germline values: CDR1 SGHDT, CDR2 YYEEEE. V was clipped by 4 bases and J by 6 bases; unmatched bases: 18. The CDR3 has 19 residues. The CDR3 loop reads CASSEGGTSGRYWVAEQYF. Here the CDR3 DNA reads TGTGCCAGCAGCGAGGGGGGGACTAGCGGGAGATATTGGGTTGCCGAGCAGTACTTC.

The chain employs TRBV5-1 and TRBJ2-5; 7 bases are shared with TRBD1. The CDR3 sequence is 15 residues long. The germline V gene has CDR1 SGHRS and CDR2 YFSETQ. The V gene end was trimmed by 1 base and the J gene end by 3 bases; junction bases not matched to a gene: 6. This CDR3 reads CASSLTDRVKETQYF. The CDR3, as DNA: TGCGCCAGCAGCTTGACCGACAGGGTTAAAGAGACCCAGTACTTC. Using reference TRBV5-1 and TRBJ2-5 for the parts outside the CDR3, the full variable domain is KAGVTQTPRYLIKTRGQQVTLSCSPISGHRSVSWYQQTPGQGLQFLFEYFSETQRNKGNFPGRFSGRQFSNSRSEMNVSTLELGDSALYLCASSLTDRVKETQYFGPGTRLLVL.

The chain joins TRBV7-3 to TRBJ2-3; D might be TRBD2 (6 bases). V shed 2 bases and J shed 0 bases, with 9 bases lying between them. Per the germline V gene, CDR1 is SGHTA and CDR2 is FQGTGA. The CDR3 consists of 15 residues. The CDR3 reads CASSLGGISTDTQYF. CDR3 in DNA: TGTGCCAGCAGCTTAGGGGGGATAAGCACAGATACGCAGTATTTT.

V gene TRBV5-1 combines with J gene TRBJ2-7, with D possibly matching TRBD1 (6 bases). The length of the CDR3 is 14 residues. Looked up from germline, CDR1 is SGHRS and CDR2 is YFSETQ. V lost 1 base to trimming and J lost 2 bases, with 10 bases between them. The CDR3 DNA reads TGCGCCAGCAGCTTGAAACAGGGACCCTACGAGCAGTACTTC. Encoded protein: CASSLKQGPYEQYF.

This chain links TRBV5-8 with TRBJ1-4; D unresolved. Germline CDR1 SGHTS, CDR2 YDEGEE. Trimming took 5 bases from V and 7 from J, leaving 21 bases between them. The CDR3 is made up of 16 amino acids. CDR3 sequence: CASSHRLEGVVEKLFF. The CDR3 nucleotides read TGTGCCAGCAGTCACCGGCTGGAGGGTGTCGTTGAAAAACTGTTTTTT.

V usage is TRBV3-1 (or the pseudogene TRBV3-2) and J usage is TRBJ2-1, with a weak D call TRBD2 (7 bases). The CDR3 extends over 15 amino acids. Germline CDR1 is LGHDT and CDR2 is YNNKEL (reference sequence). V dropped 3 bases and J dropped 5 bases, with 14 bases sitting between them. The CDR3 nucleotides read TGTGCCAGCAGCCAGAAGGGGGGGGGCCACAATGAGCAGTTCTTC. It codes for CASSQKGGGHNEQFF.

The chain links TRBV14 to TRBJ2-7; D remains ambiguous. Looked up from germline, CDR1 is SGHDN and CDR2 is FVKESK. CDR3 length: 11 residues. Trimming cost V 1 base and J 6 bases, with 4 bases left between them. This CDR3 reads CASSQAREQYF. The DNA of the CDR3 is TGTGCCAGCAGCCAAGCGCGCGAGCAGTACTTC.

The chain employs TRBV9 and TRBJ1-1; TRBD1 matches 9 bases. From germline, CDR1 is SGDLS and CDR2 YYNGEE. There are 15 residues in the CDR3. Trimming took 4 bases from V and 3 from J; bases not matched to a gene: 7. CDR3 in DNA: TGTGCCAGCAGCACAAACAGGGGGCTGGACACTGAAGCTTTCTTT. Its protein is CASSTNRGLDTEAFF. Combining the CDR3 with reference TRBV9 and TRBJ1-1 gives the whole variable domain DSGVTQTPKHLITATGQRVTLRCSPRSGDLSVYWYQQSLDQGLQFLIQYYNGEERAKGNILERFSAQQFPDLHSELNLSSLELGDSALYFCASSTNRGLDTEAFFGQGTRLTVV.

The genes are TRBV4-1 and TRBJ2-7, with D maybe TRBD1 (6 bases). The V gene's germline CDR1 is MGHRA and CDR2 YSYEKL. CDR3 size: 15 residues. Trimming pared 3 bases from V and 1 base from J, leaving 13 bases between. Here the CDR3 reads CASSHHRAWSYEQYF. The CDR3 DNA reads as TGCGCCAGCAGCCACCACAGGGCCTGGTCCTACGAGCAGTACTTC.